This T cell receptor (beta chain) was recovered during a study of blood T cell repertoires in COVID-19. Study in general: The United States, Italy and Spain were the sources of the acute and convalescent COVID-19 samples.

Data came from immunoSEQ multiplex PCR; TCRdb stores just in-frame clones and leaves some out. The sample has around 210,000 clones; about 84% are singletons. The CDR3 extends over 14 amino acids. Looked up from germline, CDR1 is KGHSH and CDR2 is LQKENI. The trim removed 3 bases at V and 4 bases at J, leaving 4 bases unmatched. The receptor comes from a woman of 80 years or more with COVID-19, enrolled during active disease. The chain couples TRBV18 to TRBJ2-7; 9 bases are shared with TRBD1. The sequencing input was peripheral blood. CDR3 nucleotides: TGTGCCAGCTCACCCGGGACAGGGAATTACGAGCAGTACTTC. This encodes CASSPGTGNYEQYF.